This TCR beta chain was sequenced for a study of T-cell memory formation after mild COVID-19. Barcoded TCR alpha and TCR beta cDNA libraries with UMIs came from 5'RACE using constant-segment primers. In TCRdb, the 5' RACE reads were re-called with MiXCR into one record per CDR3 protein. The table records about 160,000 distinct CDR3 sequences, roughly 31% of them present only once. The CDR3 is 13 residues long. Trimming shortened V by 6 bases and J by 10 bases, and 16 bases separated the two germline ends. The clonotype was recovered from an adult woman who had mild COVID-19 (a few samples of this study predate the infection). Cell type and time point are not known. This sequence joins TRBV12-3 or TRBV12-4 and TRBJ2-1, with D perhaps matching TRBD2 (5 bases). Sequenced: PBMCs or a T cell subset sorted from them (not recorded which). This chain's CDR3 is CASSLLLDSEQFF. The CDR3, as DNA: TGTGCCAGCAGCCTACTATTGGACTCGGAGCAGTTCTTC.